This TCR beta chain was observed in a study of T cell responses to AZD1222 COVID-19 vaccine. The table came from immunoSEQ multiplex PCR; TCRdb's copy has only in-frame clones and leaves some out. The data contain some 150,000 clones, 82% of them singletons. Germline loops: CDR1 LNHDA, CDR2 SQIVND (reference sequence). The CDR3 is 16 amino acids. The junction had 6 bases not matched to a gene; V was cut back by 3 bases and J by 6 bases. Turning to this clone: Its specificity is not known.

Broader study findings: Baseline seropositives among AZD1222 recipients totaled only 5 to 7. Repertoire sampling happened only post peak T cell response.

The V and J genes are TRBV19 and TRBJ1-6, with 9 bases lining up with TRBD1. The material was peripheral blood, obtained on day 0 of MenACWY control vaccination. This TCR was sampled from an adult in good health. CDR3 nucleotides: TGTGCCAGTAGTATCTCCCAGGACAGGGGTAATTCACCCCTCCACTTT. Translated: CASSISQDRGNSPLHF.